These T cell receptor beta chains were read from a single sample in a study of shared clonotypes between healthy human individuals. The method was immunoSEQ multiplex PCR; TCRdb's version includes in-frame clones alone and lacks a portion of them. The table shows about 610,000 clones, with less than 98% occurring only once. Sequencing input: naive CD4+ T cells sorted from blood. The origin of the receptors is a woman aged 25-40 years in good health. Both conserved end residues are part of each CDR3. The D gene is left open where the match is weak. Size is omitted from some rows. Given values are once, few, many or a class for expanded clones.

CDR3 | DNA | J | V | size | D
CASSPRPTGELFF | TGTGCCAGCAGTCCTCGTCCCACCGGGGAGCTGTTTTTT | TRBJ2-2 | TRBV28 | few | .
CASSAFRVGAGNTIYF | TGTGCCAGCAGCGCTTTCAGGGTTGGAGCTGGAAACACCATATATTTT | TRBJ1-3 | TRBV28 | . | .
CASSSGDRSSGESNQPQHF | TGTGCCAGCAGCTCGGGGGACAGGTCATCCGGTGAGAGCAATCAGCCCCAGCATTTT | TRBJ1-5 | TRBV7-2 | . | TRBD1
CASSFGPGKRYEQYF | TGTGCCAGCAGTTTTGGTCCGGGTAAGAGATACGAGCAGTACTTC | TRBJ2-7 | TRBV28 | . | .
CASSLFTLPHSYEQYF | TGTGCCAGCAGTTTATTTACTCTGCCCCACTCCTACGAGCAGTACTTC | TRBJ2-7 | TRBV28 | . | .
CASSLRGTGTSRGYTF | TGTGCCAGCAGTTTAAGAGGGACAGGCACCTCCCGGGGCTACACCTTC | TRBJ1-2 | TRBV28 | . | TRBD1
CASSITGSTDTQYF | TGTGCCAGTAGTATCACGGGGAGCACAGATACGCAGTATTTT | TRBJ2-3 | TRBV19 | . | .
CASSLVGLESYEQYF | TGCGCCAGCAGCTTGGTAGGACTAGAGTCTTACGAGCAGTACTTC | TRBJ2-7 | TRBV5-1 | . | TRBD2
CASGDRASRGNQPQHF | TGTGCCAGCGGCGACAGGGCGTCCAGAGGCAATCAGCCCCAGCATTTT | TRBJ1-5 | TRBV27 | once | TRBD1
CASSVGLPPSGETQYF | TGTGCCAGCAGCGTGGGACTCCCGCCCAGCGGGGAGACCCAGTACTTC | TRBJ2-5 | TRBV5-4 | . | .
CASSQSTEPYSNQPQHF | TGCGCCAGCAGTCAATCGACAGAACCTTATAGCAATCAGCCCCAGCATTTT | TRBJ1-5 | TRBV23-1 | . | .
CASSQDLIKGITEAFF | TGTGCCAGCAGCCAAGATCTGATTAAGGGGATCACTGAAGCTTTCTTT | TRBJ1-1 | TRBV14 | . | .
CASSYSRVPTGELFF | TGTGCCAGCAGTTACTCGAGAGTGCCCACCGGGGAGCTGTTTTTT | TRBJ2-2 | TRBV6-5 | . | .
CASSQYGNPNSPLHF | TGTGCCAGCAGCCAGTACGGGAATCCTAATTCACCCCTCCACTTT | TRBJ1-6 | TRBV4-2 | . | .
CASSDPGRVENYGYTF | TGTGCCAGCAGTGACCCAGGCAGGGTTGAGAACTATGGCTACACCTTC | TRBJ1-2 | TRBV6-1 | . | .
CASSRGPLPEEQFF | TGTGCCAGCAGCAGGGGACCCCTGCCAGAGGAGCAGTTCTTC | TRBJ2-1 | TRBV7-2 | once | .
CASSWTSGFSTDTQYF | TGTGCCAGCAGTTGGACTAGCGGGTTCTCCACAGATACGCAGTATTTT | TRBJ2-3 | TRBV27 | once | TRBD2
CASSSGTGNQPQHF | TGTGCCAGCAGCTCCGGGACGGGAAATCAGCCCCAGCATTTT | TRBJ1-5 | TRBV7-9 | once | .
CASSDLVDEQFF | TGTGCCAGCAGTGACCTAGTGGATGAGCAGTTCTTC | TRBJ2-1 | TRBV2 | . | .
CASSGRGGWGNQPQHF | TGTGCCAGCAGCGGCCGGGGAGGCTGGGGCAATCAGCCCCAGCATTTT | TRBJ1-5 | TRBV5-8 | . | .
CASSLRGQSYNEQFF | TGTGCCAGCAGCTTAAGGGGGCAATCCTACAATGAGCAGTTCTTC | TRBJ2-1 | TRBV7-9 | . | TRBD1
CASSLGSSGVGPYNEQFF | TGTGCCAGCAGCTTGGGGTCTAGCGGAGTGGGCCCCTACAATGAGCAGTTCTTC | TRBJ2-1 | TRBV5-8 | . | TRBD2
CASSPRGRSNQPQHF | TGTGCCAGCTCACCCAGGGGGCGCAGCAATCAGCCCCAGCATTTT | TRBJ1-5 | TRBV18 | . | TRBD1
CASSLASGEVVTQYF | TGTGCCAGCAGCTTAGCGTCCGGGGAAGTGGTGACCCAGTACTTC | TRBJ2-5 | TRBV11-2 | . | .
CASSLAGRDYEQYF | TGCGCCAGCAGCTTGGCCGGCAGGGACTACGAGCAGTACTTC | TRBJ2-7 | TRBV5-1 | . | .
CASSLALAGTGELFF | TGTGCCAGCAGCTTGGCCCTAGCTGGCACCGGGGAGCTGTTTTTT | TRBJ2-2 | TRBV5-4 | . | .
CATSTTTSLGEQFF | TGTGCCACCAGCACGACCACTAGCTTGGGGGAGCAGTTCTTC | TRBJ2-1 | TRBV15 | . | .
CASSGQGTTNEKLFF | TGCGCCAGCAGCGGACAGGGGACCACTAATGAAAAACTGTTTTTT | TRBJ1-4 | TRBV5-1 | once | TRBD1
CASSLARERRGEQYF | TGCGCCAGCAGCTTGGCCAGGGAGCGGAGGGGCGAGCAGTACTTC | TRBJ2-7 | TRBV5-1 | . | .
CASSVALAGTGELFF | TGTGCCAGCAGCGTCGCACTAGCGGGCACCGGGGAGCTGTTTTTT | TRBJ2-2 | TRBV9 | . | TRBD2
CASRSGQGDYGYTF | TGTGCCAGCAGATCGGGACAGGGGGACTATGGCTACACCTTC | TRBJ1-2 | TRBV28 | . | TRBD1
CASSGTGKSYEQYF | TGTGCCAGCAGCGGGACAGGAAAATCCTACGAGCAGTACTTC | TRBJ2-7 | TRBV2 | . | TRBD1
CASTPRGAGYEQYF | TGTGCCAGCACTCCTCGGGGAGCCGGTTACGAGCAGTACTTC | TRBJ2-7 | TRBV7-9 | . | .
CASSQQQRTSSNQPQHF | TGTGCCAGCAGCCAACAGCAAAGGACATCTAGCAATCAGCCCCAGCATTTT | TRBJ1-5 | TRBV14 | . | .
CASSPTGQAPQPQHF | TGTGCCAGCAGCCCAACCGGACAGGCCCCTCAGCCCCAGCATTTT | TRBJ1-5 | TRBV11-2 | . | TRBD1
CASSISRSSGRNEQFF | TGTGCCAGCAGCATCTCAAGGTCTAGCGGGAGGAATGAGCAGTTCTTC | TRBJ2-1 | TRBV5-4 | . | TRBD2
CASSLAGVKNQPQHF | TGTGCCAGCAGTTTAGCAGGGGTGAAGAATCAGCCCCAGCATTTT | TRBJ1-5 | TRBV6-5 | . | .
CASSLGPASNEKLFF | TGTGCCAGCAGCTTAGGGCCAGCTAGTAATGAAAAACTGTTTTTT | TRBJ1-4 | TRBV7-8 | . | .
CASSVDPGLKTEAFF | TGTGCCAGCAGCGTAGATCCGGGATTAAAGACTGAAGCTTTCTTT | TRBJ1-1 | TRBV7-9 | . | .
CASSLGVKVDTDTQYF | TGTGCCAGCAGCTTAGGGGTGAAGGTGGACACAGATACGCAGTATTTT | TRBJ2-3 | TRBV11-2 | . | .
CASSLAGTSGYEQYF | TGTGCCAGCAGCTTAGCCGGGACTAGCGGCTACGAGCAGTACTTC | TRBJ2-7 | TRBV11-2 | . | TRBD2
CASSSGGLAGGSSYEQYF | TGTGCCAGCAGCTCGGGGGGACTAGCGGGAGGGTCCTCCTACGAGCAGTACTTC | TRBJ2-7 | TRBV7-8 | . | TRBD2
CASSGDRINDTF | TGTGCCAGCAGTGGGGACAGGATCAACGACACCTTC | TRBJ1-2 | TRBV28 | . | TRBD1
CASSGEGTGYNEQYF | TGTGCCAGCAGTGGAGAAGGGACAGGGTATAACGAGCAGTACTTC | TRBJ2-7 | TRBV28 | . | TRBD1
CASSSSRWYTDTQYF | TGTGCCAGCAGCAGCTCCCGCTGGTACACAGATACGCAGTATTTT | TRBJ2-3 | TRBV9 | . | .
CASRGRGENIQYF | TGTGCCAGCAGGGGCCGGGGGGAAAACATTCAGTACTTC | TRBJ2-4 | TRBV5-8 | . | TRBD2
CASSLGLDRQETQYF | TGTGCCAGCAGCTTGGGCCTGGACAGGCAAGAGACCCAGTACTTC | TRBJ2-5 | TRBV5-8 | . | TRBD1
CASSSQRKAGELFF | TGTGCCAGCAGTTCCCAGCGAAAGGCCGGGGAGCTGTTTTTT | TRBJ2-2 | TRBV2 | . | .
CASSEGVSGNQPQHF | TGTGCCAGCAGTGAAGGAGTTTCGGGCAATCAGCCCCAGCATTTT | TRBJ1-5 | TRBV6-1 | . | .
CASDPGTGGYNEQFF | TGTGCCAGCGATCCCGGGACAGGGGGCTACAATGAGCAGTTCTTC | TRBJ2-1 | TRBV7-2 | once | TRBD1
CSARTGYGYTF | TGCAGTGCTAGAACGGGGTATGGCTACACCTTC | TRBJ1-2 | TRBV20-1 | . | .
CASSLVGRGAFTGELFF | TGTGCCAGCAGCTTGGTTGGCAGGGGAGCGTTCACCGGGGAGCTGTTTTTT | TRBJ2-2 | TRBV5-6 | . | .
CSVEDRTSGRPGDEQYF | TGCAGCGTTGAAGATCGGACTAGCGGGAGGCCCGGGGACGAGCAGTACTTC | TRBJ2-7 | TRBV29-1 | . | TRBD2